These 27 T cell receptor beta chains originate from one sample sequenced in a study of beta chain features in type 1 diabetes. The sequenced template was cDNA made from the entire isolated RNA. Here immunoSEQ multiplex PCR was the method, and the copy in TCRdb shows in-frame clones only, minus some. There are tens of thousands of clones in the sample; nearly 50% occur only once, and roughly 0.7% lies in the top ten. Their specific antigens are unknown. Points from the study as a whole: Among all four CD4+ subsets, Type 1 diabetes patients had TCRB CDR3s that were moderately but significantly shorter.

Sequenced input: central memory CD4+ T cells from blood. These receptors were collected from a man aged 25-45 years with type 1 diabetes.

The genes are TRBV4-1 and TRBJ2-3; 10 bases line up with TRBD1. Germline V gene lookup returns CDR1 MGHRA and CDR2 YSYEKL. J lost 2 bases, V lost 3 bases, and 11 bases had no gene match. The CDR3 totals 18 residues. The CDR3 DNA reads TGCGCCAGCAGCCACCCTATGACAGGGGGCTTATCCACAGATACGCAGTATTTT. Translation: CASSHPMTGGLSTDTQYF.

The J gene is TRBJ2-3, the V gene TRBV5-1; 10 nucleotides match TRBD2. Trimming cost V 0 bases and J 3 bases; bases outside gene matches: 7. Per germline, CDR1 SGHRS and CDR2 YFSETQ. The CDR3 covers 17 residues. The CDR3 protein is CASSLEGSGGITDTQYF. The CDR3 DNA is TGCGCCAGCAGCTTGGAGGGTAGCGGGGGGATTACAGATACGCAGTATTTT.

This clone was detected only a few times. The chain employs TRBV15 and TRBJ2-5; 14 bases map to TRBD2. This CDR3 spans 15 amino acids. The junction had 6 bases not matched to a gene; V was cut back by 8 bases and J by 4 bases. The germline gives CDR1 LNHNV, CDR2 YYDKDF (reference sequence). This CDR3 is CATGRLAGGIETQYF. CDR3 DNA: TGTGCCACCGGGCGACTAGCGGGGGGGATAGAGACCCAGTACTTC.

V usage is TRBV2 and J usage is TRBJ2-2; possibly TRBD2 for D (6 bases). The CDR3 spans 16 residues. CDR1 SNHLY and CDR2 FYNNEI come from the germline V gene. The V end lost 2 bases, the J end lost 6 bases, and 16 bases lay between the germline ends. The CDR3 here is CASSERSGLWAGELFF. The CDR3 DNA sequence: TGTGCCAGCAGTGAACGTAGCGGACTCTGGGCCGGGGAGCTGTTTTTT.

In its sample, this clone was seen a few times. The chain links TRBV19 to TRBJ2-1; 8 bases line up with TRBD2. The CDR3 runs to 16 residues. With V trimmed by 6 bases and J by 3 bases, 10 bases remained unmatched. Germline loops: CDR1 LNHDA, CDR2 SQIVND (reference sequence). CDR3: CASSPTGGEGYNEQFF. The CDR3, as DNA: TGTGCCAGTAGCCCCACGGGGGGGGAGGGCTACAATGAGCAGTTCTTC.

The chain recombines TRBV10-3 with TRBJ2-7, with D possibly being TRBD1 (5 bases). Between the trimmed V and J ends, which lost 8 bases and 3 bases, there was a span of 17 bases. The CDR3 has 14 amino acids. Germline CDR1 reads ENHRY; CDR2 reads SYGVKD. The CDR3 DNA follows: TGTGCCATCGGACGACTTGGGGCTGACTACGAGCAGTACTTC. Translated, it gives CAIGRLGADYEQYF.

This clone was seen only a few times. The chain recombines TRBV6-5 with TRBJ2-2; 9 bases map to TRBD1. Germline loops: CDR1 MNHEY, CDR2 SVGAGI. The CDR3 is 15 amino acids. V dropped 2 bases and J dropped 3; count of bases not matched to a gene: 1. CDR3 DNA: TGTGCCAGCAGTTACGGGGACAGGGACACCGGGGAGCTGTTTTTT. Protein: CASSYGDRDTGELFF.

This clone was picked up a small number of times. The chain has TRBV7-2 and TRBJ1-5, with TRBD1 matching 7 bases. Germline CDR1 and CDR2: SGHTA and FQGNSA. The CDR3 covers 16 residues. The junction had 8 bases not matched to a gene; V was cut back by 4 bases and J by 2 bases. The CDR3 nucleotides are TGTGCCAGCAGCTGGACCGGAGGGGGCGGCAATCAGCCCCAGCATTTT. Its translation is CASSWTGGGGNQPQHF.

The genes are TRBV2 and TRBJ2-3; D is ambiguous. The CDR3 has 14 amino acids. Germline CDR1 SNHLY, CDR2 FYNNEI. Trimming shortened V by 6 bases and J by 3 bases, and 13 bases separated the two germline ends. CDR3 residues: CASRAGSSTDTQYF. The CDR3 DNA reads TGTGCCAGCAGGGCCGGGTCTTCGACAGATACGCAGTATTTT. Complete variable domain (other parts from reference TRBV2 and TRBJ2-3): EPEVTQTPSHQVTQMGQEVILRCVPISNHLYFYWYRQILGQKVEFLVSFYNNEISEKSEIFDDQFSVERPDGSNFTLKIRSTKLEDSAMYFCASRAGSSTDTQYFGPGTRLTVL.

The chain employs TRBV5-1 and TRBJ2-5, with D perhaps TRBD2 (6 bases). Germline lookup yields CDR1 SGHRS and CDR2 YFSETQ. The CDR3 covers 14 residues. V shed 0 bases and J shed 1 base, with 7 bases lying between them. This CDR3 is CASSLGRGQETQYF. CDR3 coding DNA: TGCGCCAGCAGCTTGGGGCGGGGCCAAGAGACCCAGTACTTC.

This clone has a handful of counts. The V call is TRBV2, the J call TRBJ2-4, with TRBD1 as a possible D gene (5 bases). Trimming took 8 bases from V and 0 from J, leaving 8 bases between them. This CDR3 has 13 residues. The germline V gene has CDR1 SNHLY and CDR2 FYNNEI. The CDR3 DNA is TGTGCCAGCGCAGGGCTAGCCAAAAACATTCAGTACTTC. Translation: CASAGLAKNIQYF.

CDR3 residues: CASSNGGDYNEQFF. CDR3 nucleotides: TGTGCCAGTAGCAACGGGGGTGACTACAATGAGCAGTTCTTC. The V gene is TRBV19, the J gene TRBJ2-1, with D maybe TRBD2 (6 bases). The ends were cut back, 6 bases at V and 3 bases at J, with 12 bases in the middle. This CDR3 has 14 residues. Looked up from germline, CDR1 is LNHDA and CDR2 is SQIVND (reference sequence).

The genes are TRBV7-2 and TRBJ2-1; TRBD1 matches at 11 bases. Trimming at V came to 6 bases and at J to 9 bases, leaving 13 bases not matched to a gene. CDR1 and CDR2 from the germline V gene are SGHTA and FQGNSA. The CDR3 extends over 16 amino acids. For the CDR3, the DNA is TGTGCCAGCAGGAACCCTGGACAGGGGGCTGAGAGTGAGCAGTTCTTC. This translates into CASRNPGQGAESEQFF.

The rearrangement joins TRBV7-8 to TRBJ2-5; TRBD1 aligns across 8 bases. The J segment lost 5 bases and the V segment lost 3 bases, leaving 5 bases of the junction unmatched. Germline CDR1 reads SGHVS; CDR2 reads FQNEAQ. CDR3 length equals 14 residues. The CDR3 DNA reads TGTGCCAGCAGCTTTGACAGGGGAAGCGAGACCCAGTACTTC. Translating gives CASSFDRGSETQYF.

This clone turned up a few times. The chain combines TRBV15 with TRBJ1-4; D uncertain. The CDR3 is made up of 12 amino acids. Trimming pared 1 base from V and 10 bases from J, leaving 7 bases between. Germline V gene sequence: CDR1 LNHNV, CDR2 YYDKDF (reference sequence). The chain's CDR3 is CATSRVGRKLFF. DNA for the CDR3: TGTGCCACCAGCAGAGTGGGCAGAAAACTGTTTTTT.

This clone was picked up a small number of times. The chain has TRBV5-1 and TRBJ2-2; D is unresolved. Trimming removed 5 bases from V and 0 bases from J, with 5 bases in between. The germline gives CDR1 SGHRS, CDR2 YFSETQ. There are 13 residues in the CDR3. CDR3: CASRSANTGELFF. DNA for the CDR3: TGCGCCAGCAGATCCGCGAACACCGGGGAGCTGTTTTTT.

This clone showed up just once. This specimen includes other DNA sequences encoding the same CDR3. The V call is TRBV7-9, the J call TRBJ2-3; 7 nucleotides agree with TRBD1. V shed 5 bases, J shed 2 bases, and the junction held 7 bases outside the gene matches. Germline V gives CDR1 SEHNR, CDR2 FQNEAQ (reference sequence). The CDR3 contains 15 residues. Written as DNA, the CDR3 is TGTGCCAGCAGCCCCGGGCAGGGGGACACAGATACGCAGTATTTT. Its protein product is CASSPGQGDTDTQYF.

This clone was seen a single time. The chain is built from TRBV19 and TRBJ2-5; D may be TRBD1 (6 bases). CDR3 length: 14 residues. V was cut by 5 bases and J by 1 base, with 11 bases left in between. Germline assignment: CDR1 LNHDA and CDR2 SQIVND (reference sequence). The CDR3 sequence: CASSHTDSQETQYF. The CDR3 DNA is TGTGCCAGTAGTCATACGGACAGCCAAGAGACCCAGTACTTC.

V is TRBV2 and J is TRBJ1-6, with 10 bases fitting TRBD1. CDR1 and CDR2 from the germline V gene are SNHLY and FYNNEI. The CDR3 sequence is 13 residues long. V was clipped by 6 bases and J by 10 bases; unmatched bases: 3. The CDR3 region is CASRGTGVSPLHF. The CDR3 nucleotides read TGTGCCAGCAGGGGGACAGGGGTGTCACCCCTCCACTTT.

The chain recombines TRBV11-3 with TRBJ1-1, with D possibly being TRBD1 (5 bases). Germline V gene sequence: CDR1 SGHNT, CDR2 YENEEA. The CDR3 covers 13 residues. Trimming removed 6 bases at V and 6 bases at J, with 14 bases between. The CDR3 is CASRKQGKAEAFF. The CDR3 DNA sequence: TGTGCCAGCAGAAAGCAGGGTAAGGCTGAAGCTTTCTTT.

The chain combines TRBV30 with TRBJ2-3; 9 nucleotides line up with TRBD2. Germline-derived CDR1 and CDR2 are GTSNPN and SVGIG (reference sequence). V lost 2 bases, J lost 2 bases, and 5 bases stayed unmatched. The CDR3 contains 15 residues. This CDR3 reads CAWSLAGGPTDTQYF. In nucleotides, the CDR3 is TGTGCCTGGAGTTTGGCGGGAGGGCCCACAGATACGCAGTATTTT.

The rearrangement uses TRBV15 and TRBJ1-1; 11 bases are a match to TRBD1. CDR1 is LNHNV, CDR2 YYDKDF, per germline (reference sequence). After removal of 0 bases from V and 6 bases from J, the junction contained 3 bases not matched to a gene. CDR3 length: 15 amino acids. Here the CDR3 reads CATSRDRTGGSEAFF. In nucleotides, the CDR3 is TGTGCCACCAGCAGAGATCGGACAGGGGGCTCTGAAGCTTTCTTT. Looking up the rest from reference TRBV15 and TRBJ1-1 gives the full variable domain: DAMVIQNPRYQVTQFGKPVTLSCSQTLNHNVMYWYQQKSSQAPKLLFHYYDKDFNNEADTPDNFQSRRPNTSFCFLDIRSPGLGDTAMYLCATSRDRTGGSEAFFGQGTRLTVV.

This clone showed up just once. The chain is built from TRBV5-4 and TRBJ2-1; 7 bases agree with TRBD1. The CDR3 length is 14 residues. Germline CDR1 is SGHNT and CDR2 is YYREEE (reference sequence). The V and J ends lost 4 bases and 6 bases, in that order; junction bases with no gene match: 7. The CDR3 here is CASSPDRVANEQFF. The CDR3 DNA reads as TGTGCCAGCAGCCCAGACAGGGTAGCCAATGAGCAGTTCTTC.

This sequence joins TRBV25-1 and TRBJ2-7, with 8 nucleotides matching TRBD2. V dropped 4 bases and J dropped 6; count of bases not matched to a gene: 2. The CDR3 totals 12 residues. The germline gives CDR1 MGHDK, CDR2 SYGVNS. The CDR3 DNA is TGTGCCAGCAGTGGGGCGGGAGGCGAGCAGTACTTC. As protein: CASSGAGGEQYF.

The chain employs TRBV19 and TRBJ1-5; D unresolved. This CDR3 has 15 residues. V was clipped by 3 bases and J by 4 bases, with 13 bases between them. Germline V gene sequence: CDR1 LNHDA, CDR2 SQIVND (reference sequence). For the CDR3, the DNA is TGTGCCAGTAGTATTGCGAACGGGATGAATCAGCCCCAGCATTTT. This sequence encodes CASSIANGMNQPQHF.

The CDR3 region is CASRKGGSSYEQYF. CDR3 DNA: TGTGCCAGCAGAAAAGGGGGCTCCTCCTACGAGCAGTACTTC. The gene calls are TRBV6-5 and TRBJ2-7; 7 nucleotides align to TRBD1. Per the germline V gene, CDR1 is MNHEY and CDR2 is SVGAGI. This CDR3 has 14 residues. V was clipped by 6 bases and J by 0 bases; unmatched bases: 5.

The chain joins TRBV5-1 to TRBJ2-2; 7 positions agree with TRBD2. Per the germline V gene, CDR1 is SGHRS and CDR2 is YFSETQ. The CDR3 totals 15 residues. The ends lost 7 bases at V and 7 bases at J; junction bases unmatched: 13. Here the CDR3 reads CASCSSAGAGGELFF. In nucleotides, the CDR3 is TGCGCCAGCTGTTCTTCGGCGGGAGCGGGCGGGGAGCTGTTTTTT.